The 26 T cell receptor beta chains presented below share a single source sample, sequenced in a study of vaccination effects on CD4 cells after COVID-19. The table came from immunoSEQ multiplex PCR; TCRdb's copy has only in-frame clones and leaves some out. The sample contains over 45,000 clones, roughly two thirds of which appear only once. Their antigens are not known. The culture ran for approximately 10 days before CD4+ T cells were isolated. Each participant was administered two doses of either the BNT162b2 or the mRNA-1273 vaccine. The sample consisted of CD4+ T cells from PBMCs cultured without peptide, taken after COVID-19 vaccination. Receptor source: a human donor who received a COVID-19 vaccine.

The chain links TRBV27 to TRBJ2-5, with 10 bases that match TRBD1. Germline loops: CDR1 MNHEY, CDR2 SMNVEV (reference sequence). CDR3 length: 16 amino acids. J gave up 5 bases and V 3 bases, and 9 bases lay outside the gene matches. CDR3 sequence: CASSLGQGHIGETQYF. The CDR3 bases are TGTGCCAGCAGTTTGGGACAGGGGCATATTGGGGAGACCCAGTACTTC.

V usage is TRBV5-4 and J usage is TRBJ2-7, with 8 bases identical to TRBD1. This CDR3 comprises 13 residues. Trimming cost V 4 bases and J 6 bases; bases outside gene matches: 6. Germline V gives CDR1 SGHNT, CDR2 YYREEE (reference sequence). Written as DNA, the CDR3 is TGTGCCAGCAGCGCCTGGACAGGGTCCGAGCAGTACTTC. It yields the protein CASSAWTGSEQYF.

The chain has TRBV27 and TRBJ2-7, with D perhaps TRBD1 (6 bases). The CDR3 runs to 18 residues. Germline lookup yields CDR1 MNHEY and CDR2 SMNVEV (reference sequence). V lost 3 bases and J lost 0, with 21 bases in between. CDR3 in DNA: TGTGCCAGCAGTTTGGCCCTAAGAATAGGACAGCCCTCCTACGAGCAGTACTTC. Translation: CASSLALRIGQPSYEQYF.

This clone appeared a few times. The DNA of the CDR3 is TGTGCCTGGAGTGAAGGGGGACAGCAGTTCTTC. Amino acids: CAWSEGGQQFF. The chain combines TRBV30 with TRBJ2-1; TRBD1 might be the D (6 bases). The V gene's germline CDR1 is GTSNPN and CDR2 SVGIG (reference sequence). The CDR3 contains 11 residues. Trimming left V 1 base short and J 11 bases short, with 9 bases between.

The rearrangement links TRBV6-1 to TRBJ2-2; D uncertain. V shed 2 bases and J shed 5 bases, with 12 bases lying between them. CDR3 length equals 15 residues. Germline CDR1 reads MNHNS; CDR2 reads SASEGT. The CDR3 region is CASSESIGITGELFF. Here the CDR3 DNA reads TGTGCCAGCAGTGAAAGCATTGGTATTACCGGGGAGCTGTTTTTT.

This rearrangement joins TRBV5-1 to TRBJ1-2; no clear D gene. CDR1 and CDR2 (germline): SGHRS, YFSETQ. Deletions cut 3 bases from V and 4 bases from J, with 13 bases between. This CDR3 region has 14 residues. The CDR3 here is CASSSLTVAYGYTF. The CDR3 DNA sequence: TGCGCCAGCAGCTCTCTTACAGTCGCCTATGGCTACACCTTC.

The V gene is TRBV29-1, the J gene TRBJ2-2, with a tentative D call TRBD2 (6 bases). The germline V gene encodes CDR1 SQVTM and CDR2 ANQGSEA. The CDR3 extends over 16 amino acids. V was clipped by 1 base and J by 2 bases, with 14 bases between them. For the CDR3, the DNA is TGCAGCGTTGAAGGGGCGGGACTGATCAACACCGGGGAGCTGTTTTTT. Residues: CSVEGAGLINTGELFF.

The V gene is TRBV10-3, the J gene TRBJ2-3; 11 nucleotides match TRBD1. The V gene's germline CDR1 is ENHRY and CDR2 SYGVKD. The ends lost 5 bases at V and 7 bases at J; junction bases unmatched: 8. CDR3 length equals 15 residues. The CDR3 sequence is CAISQTGTGGNTQYF. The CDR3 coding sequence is TGTGCCATCAGTCAAACCGGGACAGGGGGTAATACGCAGTATTTT.

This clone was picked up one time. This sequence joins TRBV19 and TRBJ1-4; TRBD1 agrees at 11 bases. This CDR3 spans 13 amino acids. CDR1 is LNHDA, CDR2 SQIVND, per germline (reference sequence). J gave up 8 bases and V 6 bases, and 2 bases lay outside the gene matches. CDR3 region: CASSGTGGEKLFF. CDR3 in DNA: TGTGCCAGTAGCGGGACAGGGGGAGAAAAACTGTTTTTT.

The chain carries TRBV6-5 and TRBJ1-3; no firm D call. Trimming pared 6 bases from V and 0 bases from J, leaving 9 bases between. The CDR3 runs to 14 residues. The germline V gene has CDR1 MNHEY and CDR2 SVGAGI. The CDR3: CASRGSFSGNTIYF. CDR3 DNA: TGTGCCAGCAGGGGCTCGTTCTCTGGAAACACCATATATTTT.

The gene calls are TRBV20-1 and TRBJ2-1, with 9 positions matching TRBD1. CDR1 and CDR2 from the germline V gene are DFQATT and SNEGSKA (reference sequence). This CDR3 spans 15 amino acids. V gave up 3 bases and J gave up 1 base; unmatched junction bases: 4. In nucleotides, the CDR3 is TGCAGTGCTAGTACCGGGACAGGGTCCTACAATGAGCAGTTCTTC. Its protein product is CSASTGTGSYNEQFF.

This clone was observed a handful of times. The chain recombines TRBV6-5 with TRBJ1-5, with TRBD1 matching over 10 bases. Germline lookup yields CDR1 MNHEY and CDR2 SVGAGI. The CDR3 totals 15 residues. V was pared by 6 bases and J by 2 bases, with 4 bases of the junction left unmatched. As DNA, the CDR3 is TGTGCCAGCAGCGAGACAGGGGGCGGCAATCAGCCCCAGCATTTT. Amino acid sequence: CASSETGGGNQPQHF.

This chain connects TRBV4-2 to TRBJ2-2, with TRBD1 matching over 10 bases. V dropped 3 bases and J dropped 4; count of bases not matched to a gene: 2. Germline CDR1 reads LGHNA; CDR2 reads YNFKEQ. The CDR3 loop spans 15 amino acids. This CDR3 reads CASSHRDRGTGELFF. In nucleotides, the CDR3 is TGTGCCAGCAGCCACCGGGACAGGGGCACCGGGGAGCTGTTTTTT.

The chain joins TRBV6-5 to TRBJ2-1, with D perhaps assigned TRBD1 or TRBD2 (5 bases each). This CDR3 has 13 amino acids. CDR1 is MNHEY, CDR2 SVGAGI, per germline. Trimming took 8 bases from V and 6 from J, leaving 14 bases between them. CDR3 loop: CASFGTPRNEQFF. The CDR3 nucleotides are TGTGCCAGCTTCGGGACCCCCCGCAATGAGCAGTTCTTC.

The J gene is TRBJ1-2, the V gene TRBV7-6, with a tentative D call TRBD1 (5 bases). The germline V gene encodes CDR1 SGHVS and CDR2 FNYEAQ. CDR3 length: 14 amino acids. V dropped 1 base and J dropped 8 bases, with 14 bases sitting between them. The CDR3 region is CASSLDSQGSGYTF. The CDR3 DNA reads TGTGCCAGCAGCTTAGATTCTCAGGGAAGCGGCTACACCTTC.

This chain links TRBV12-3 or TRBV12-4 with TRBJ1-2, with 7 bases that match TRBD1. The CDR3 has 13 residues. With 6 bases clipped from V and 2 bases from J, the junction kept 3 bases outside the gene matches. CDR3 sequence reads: CASSPTGNYGYTF. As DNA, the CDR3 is TGTGCCAGCAGCCCGACAGGGAACTATGGCTACACCTTC.

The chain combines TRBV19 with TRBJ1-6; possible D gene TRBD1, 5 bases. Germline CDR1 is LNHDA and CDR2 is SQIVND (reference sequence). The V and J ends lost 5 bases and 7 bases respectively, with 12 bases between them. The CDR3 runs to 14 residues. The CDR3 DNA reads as TGTGCCAGTAGTCCGGGACTGGTAAATTCACCCCTCCACTTT. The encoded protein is CASSPGLVNSPLHF. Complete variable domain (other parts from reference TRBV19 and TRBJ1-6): DGGITQSPKYLFRKEGQNVTLSCEQNLNHDAMYWYRQDPGQGLRLIYYSQIVNDFQKGDIAEGYSVSREKKESFPLTVTSAQKNPTAFYLCASSPGLVNSPLHFGNGTRLTVT.

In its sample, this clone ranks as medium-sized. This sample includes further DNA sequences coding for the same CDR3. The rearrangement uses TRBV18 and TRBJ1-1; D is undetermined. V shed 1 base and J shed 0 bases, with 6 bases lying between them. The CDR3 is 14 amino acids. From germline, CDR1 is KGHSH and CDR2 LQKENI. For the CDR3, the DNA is TGTGCCAGCTCACCACAGGTTATGAACACTGAAGCTTTCTTT. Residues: CASSPQVMNTEAFF.

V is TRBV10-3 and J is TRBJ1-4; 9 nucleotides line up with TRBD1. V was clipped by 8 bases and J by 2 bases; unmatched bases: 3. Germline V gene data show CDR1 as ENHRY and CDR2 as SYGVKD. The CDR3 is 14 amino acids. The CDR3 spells CAISGTGTNEKLFF. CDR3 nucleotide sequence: TGTGCCATCTCGGGGACAGGGACTAATGAAAAACTGTTTTTT.

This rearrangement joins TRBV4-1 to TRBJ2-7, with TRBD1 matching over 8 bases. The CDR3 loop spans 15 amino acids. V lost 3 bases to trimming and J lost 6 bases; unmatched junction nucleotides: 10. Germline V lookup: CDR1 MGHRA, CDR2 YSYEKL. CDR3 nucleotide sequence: TGCGCCAGCAGCCACATAGGGCAGGGGGCTCCCGAGCAGTACTTC. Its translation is CASSHIGQGAPEQYF.

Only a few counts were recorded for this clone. The CDR3 protein is CASSLDRTDTQYF. The CDR3 DNA is TGTGCCAGCAGCTTAGACCGCACAGATACGCAGTATTTT. V usage is TRBV5-4 and J usage is TRBJ2-3; D not resolved. V lost 2 bases and J lost 1, with 5 bases in between. CDR3 length: 13 residues. Looked up from germline, CDR1 is SGHNT and CDR2 is YYREEE (reference sequence).

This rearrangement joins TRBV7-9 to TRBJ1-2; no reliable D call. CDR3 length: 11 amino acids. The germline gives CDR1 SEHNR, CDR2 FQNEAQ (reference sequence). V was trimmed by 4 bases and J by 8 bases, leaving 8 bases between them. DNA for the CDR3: TGTGCCAGCAGCTCGACATCCGGCTACACCTTC. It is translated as CASSSTSGYTF.

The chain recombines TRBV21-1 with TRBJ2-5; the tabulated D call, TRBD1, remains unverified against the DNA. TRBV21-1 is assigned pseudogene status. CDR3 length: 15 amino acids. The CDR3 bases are TGTGCCAGCAGCAAATGGGCAGCCCAACATGAGACCCAGTACTTC. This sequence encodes CASSKWAAQHETQYF.

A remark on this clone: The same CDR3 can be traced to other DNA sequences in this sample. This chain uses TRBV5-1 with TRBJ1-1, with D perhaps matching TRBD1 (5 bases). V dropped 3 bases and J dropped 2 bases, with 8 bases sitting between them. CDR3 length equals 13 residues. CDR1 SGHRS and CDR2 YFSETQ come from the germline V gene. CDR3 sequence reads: CASSSGSNTEAFF. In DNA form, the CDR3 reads TGCGCCAGCAGCTCAGGGTCAAACACTGAAGCTTTCTTT.

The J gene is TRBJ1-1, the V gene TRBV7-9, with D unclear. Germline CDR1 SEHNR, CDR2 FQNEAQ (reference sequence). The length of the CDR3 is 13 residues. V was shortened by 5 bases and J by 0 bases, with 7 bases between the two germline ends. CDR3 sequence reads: CASSPDLNTEAFF. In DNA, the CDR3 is TGTGCCAGCAGCCCAGATCTGAACACTGAAGCTTTCTTT.

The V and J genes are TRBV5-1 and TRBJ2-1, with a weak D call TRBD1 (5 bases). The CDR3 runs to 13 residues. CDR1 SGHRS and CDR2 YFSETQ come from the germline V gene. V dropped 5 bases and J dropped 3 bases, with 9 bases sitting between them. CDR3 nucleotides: TGCGCCAGCAGTGAACAGGACTACAATGAGCAGTTCTTC. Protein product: CASSEQDYNEQFF.